This T cell receptor (beta chain) was captured in a study of T cells in Graves' hyperthyroidism and ophthalmopathy. Amplification of TCR beta CDR3 regions was performed using RNA transcripts as template. Researchers ran a first-round RT-PCR on the TCR CDR3 using the HTBI primer set. TCRdb re-analysed the multiplex PCR reads in MiXCR, keeping a single row per CDR3 protein. The profile covers more than 500,000 distinct CDR3 sequences, with over 35% appearing a single time and about 45% taken by the ten largest. This CDR3 has 13 amino acids. From germline, CDR1 is KGHDR and CDR2 SFDVKD. Between the trimmed V and J ends, which lost 1 base and 1 base, there was a span of 3 bases.

The chain couples TRBV24-1 to TRBJ1-1; D gene uncertain. What was sequenced was peripheral blood or thyroid tissue (not recorded which). This sequence was found in an adult woman with Graves' disease, either hyperthyroidism or ophthalmopathy (not recorded which). CDR3 nucleotides: TGTGCCACCAGTGATTTCAAGAACACTGAAGCTTTCTTT. Amino acid sequence: CATSDFKNTEAFF.